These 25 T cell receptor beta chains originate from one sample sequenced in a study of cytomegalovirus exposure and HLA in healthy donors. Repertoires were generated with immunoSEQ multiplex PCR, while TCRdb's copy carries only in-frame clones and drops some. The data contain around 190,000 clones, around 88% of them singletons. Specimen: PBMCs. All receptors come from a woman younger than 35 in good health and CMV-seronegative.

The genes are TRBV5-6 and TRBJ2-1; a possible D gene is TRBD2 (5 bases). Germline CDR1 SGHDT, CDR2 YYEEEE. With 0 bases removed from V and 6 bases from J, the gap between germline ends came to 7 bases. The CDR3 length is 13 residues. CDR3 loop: CASSLGGRNEQFF. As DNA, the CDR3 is TGTGCCAGCAGCTTGGGCGGGCGCAATGAGCAGTTCTTC.

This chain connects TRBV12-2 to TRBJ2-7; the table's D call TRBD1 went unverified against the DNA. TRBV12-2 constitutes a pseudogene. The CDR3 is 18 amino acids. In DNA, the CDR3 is TGTGCAAGTCGCTTAGGGGACAGGGACAGAAGAGGATGCTACGAGCAGTACTTC. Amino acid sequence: CASRLGDRDRRGCYEQYF.

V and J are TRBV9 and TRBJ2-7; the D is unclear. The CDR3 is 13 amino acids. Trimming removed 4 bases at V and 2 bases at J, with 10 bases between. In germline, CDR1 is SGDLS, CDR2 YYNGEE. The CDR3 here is CASSPSLPYEQYF. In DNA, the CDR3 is TGTGCCAGCAGCCCCTCCCTCCCCTACGAGCAGTACTTC.

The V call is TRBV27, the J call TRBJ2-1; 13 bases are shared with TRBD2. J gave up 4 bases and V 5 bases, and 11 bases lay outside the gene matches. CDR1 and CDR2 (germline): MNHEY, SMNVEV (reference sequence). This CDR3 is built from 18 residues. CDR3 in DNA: TGTGCCAGCAGTCCACACCGGACTAGCGGGAGTGGGTACAATGAGCAGTTCTTC. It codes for CASSPHRTSGSGYNEQFF.

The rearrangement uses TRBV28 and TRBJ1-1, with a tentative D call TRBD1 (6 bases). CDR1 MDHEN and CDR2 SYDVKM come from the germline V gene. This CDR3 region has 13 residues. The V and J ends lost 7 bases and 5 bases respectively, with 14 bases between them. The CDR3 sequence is CASIPGGRTEAFF. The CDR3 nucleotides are TGTGCCAGCATCCCCGGGGGGCGAACTGAAGCTTTCTTT.

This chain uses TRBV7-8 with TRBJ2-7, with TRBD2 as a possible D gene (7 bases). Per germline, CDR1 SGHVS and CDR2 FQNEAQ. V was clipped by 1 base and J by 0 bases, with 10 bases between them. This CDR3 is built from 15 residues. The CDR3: CASSLEGGDSYEQYF. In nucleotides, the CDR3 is TGTGCCAGCAGCTTAGAGGGGGGGGACTCCTACGAGCAGTACTTC.

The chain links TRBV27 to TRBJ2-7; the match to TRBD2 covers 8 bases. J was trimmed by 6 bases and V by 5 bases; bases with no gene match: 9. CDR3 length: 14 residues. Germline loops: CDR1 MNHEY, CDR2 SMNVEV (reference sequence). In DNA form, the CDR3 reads TGTGCCAGCAGTGACGGGAGGGCCCTTGCCGAGCAGTACTTC. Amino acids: CASSDGRALAEQYF.

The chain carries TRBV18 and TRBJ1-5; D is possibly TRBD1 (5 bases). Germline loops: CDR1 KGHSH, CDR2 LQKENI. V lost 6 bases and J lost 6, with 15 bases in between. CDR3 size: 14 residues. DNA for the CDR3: TGTGCCAGCTCGGGACGGACGGGGGGTCAGCCCCAGCATTTT. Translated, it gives CASSGRTGGQPQHF. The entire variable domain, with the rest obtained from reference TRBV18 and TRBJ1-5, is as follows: NAGVMQNPRHLVRRRGQEARLRCSPMKGHSHVYWYRQLPEEGLKFMVYLQKENIIDESGMPKERFSAEFPKEGPSILRIQQVVRGDSAAYFCASSGRTGGQPQHFGDGTRLSIL.

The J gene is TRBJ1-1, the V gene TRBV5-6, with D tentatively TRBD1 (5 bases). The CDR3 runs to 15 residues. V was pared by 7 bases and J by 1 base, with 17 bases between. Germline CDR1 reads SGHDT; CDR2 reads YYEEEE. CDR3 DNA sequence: TGTGCCAGCCGACTTTACCCGCAGGGGAACACTGAAGCTTTCTTT. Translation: CASRLYPQGNTEAFF.

This chain's CDR3 is CASSVGGGADNEQFF. DNA of the CDR3: TGCGCCAGCAGTGTGGGCGGGGGGGCCGACAATGAGCAGTTCTTC. J is TRBJ2-1 and V is TRBV10-1; 9 bases agree with TRBD2. J gave up 5 bases and V 4 bases, and 6 bases lay outside the gene matches. There are 15 residues in the CDR3. Germline V gene data show CDR1 as WNHNN and CDR2 as SYGVQD (reference sequence).

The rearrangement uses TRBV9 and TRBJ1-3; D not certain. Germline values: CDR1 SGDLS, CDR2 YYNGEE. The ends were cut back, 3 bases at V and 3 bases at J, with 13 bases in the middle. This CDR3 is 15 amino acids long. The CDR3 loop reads CASSGSSIGGNTIYF. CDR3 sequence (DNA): TGTGCCAGCAGCGGGAGCTCCATCGGTGGAAACACCATATATTTT. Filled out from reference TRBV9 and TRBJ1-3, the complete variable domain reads DSGVTQTPKHLITATGQRVTLRCSPRSGDLSVYWYQQSLDQGLQFLIQYYNGEERAKGNILERFSAQQFPDLHSELNLSSLELGDSALYFCASSGSSIGGNTIYFGEGSWLTVV.

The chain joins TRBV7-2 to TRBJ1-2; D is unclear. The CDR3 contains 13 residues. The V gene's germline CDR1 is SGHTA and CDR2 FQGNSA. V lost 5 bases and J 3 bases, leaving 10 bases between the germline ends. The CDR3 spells CASSLSEHYGYTF. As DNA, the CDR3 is TGTGCCAGCAGCCTCAGCGAACACTATGGCTACACCTTC.

The CDR3 reads CASSIETHANTGELFF. DNA for the CDR3: TGTGCCAGTAGTATAGAGACACACGCGAACACCGGGGAGCTGTTTTTT. The chain is built from TRBV19 and TRBJ2-2; D is unresolved. Germline V gives CDR1 LNHDA, CDR2 SQIVND (reference sequence). The CDR3 consists of 16 residues. Trimming removed 0 bases at V and 0 bases at J, with 8 bases between.

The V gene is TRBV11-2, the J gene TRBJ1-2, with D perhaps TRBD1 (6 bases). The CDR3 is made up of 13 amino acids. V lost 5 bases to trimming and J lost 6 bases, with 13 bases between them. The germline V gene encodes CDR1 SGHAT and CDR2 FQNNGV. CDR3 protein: CASSAYQGNGYTF. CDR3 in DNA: TGTGCCAGCAGCGCCTATCAGGGGAATGGCTACACCTTC.

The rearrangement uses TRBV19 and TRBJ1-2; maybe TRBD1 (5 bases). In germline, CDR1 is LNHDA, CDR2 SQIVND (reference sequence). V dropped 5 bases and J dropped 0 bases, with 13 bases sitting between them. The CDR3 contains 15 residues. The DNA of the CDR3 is TGTGCCAGTAGTTGGGCGGGGGAAGCTAACTATGGCTACACCTTC. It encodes CASSWAGEANYGYTF.

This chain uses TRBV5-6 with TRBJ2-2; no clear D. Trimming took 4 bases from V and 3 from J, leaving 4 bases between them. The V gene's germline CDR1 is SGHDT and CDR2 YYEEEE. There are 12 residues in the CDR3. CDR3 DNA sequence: TGTGCCAGCAGCCTGTACACCGGGGAGCTGTTTTTT. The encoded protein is CASSLYTGELFF.

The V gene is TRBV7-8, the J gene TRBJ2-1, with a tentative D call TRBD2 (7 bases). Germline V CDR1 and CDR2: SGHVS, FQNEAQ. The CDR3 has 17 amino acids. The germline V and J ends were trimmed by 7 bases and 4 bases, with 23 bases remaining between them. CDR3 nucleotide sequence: TGTGCCAGCATCAAACGGCCGAGCGGGACACTTTACAATGAGCAGTTCTTC. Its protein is CASIKRPSGTLYNEQFF.

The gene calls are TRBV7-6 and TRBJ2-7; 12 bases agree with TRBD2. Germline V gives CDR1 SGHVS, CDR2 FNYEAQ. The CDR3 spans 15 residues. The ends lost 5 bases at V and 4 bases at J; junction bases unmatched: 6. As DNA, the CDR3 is TGTGCCAGCAGCCAGACCGGGACTAGCGGGTACGAGCAGTACTTC. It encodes CASSQTGTSGYEQYF. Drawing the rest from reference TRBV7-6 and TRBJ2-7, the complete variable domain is GAGVSQSPRYKVTKRGQDVALRCDPISGHVSLYWYRQALGQGPEFLTYFNYEAQQDKSGLPNDRFSAERPEGSISTLTIQRTEQRDSAMYRCASSQTGTSGYEQYFGPGTRLTVT.

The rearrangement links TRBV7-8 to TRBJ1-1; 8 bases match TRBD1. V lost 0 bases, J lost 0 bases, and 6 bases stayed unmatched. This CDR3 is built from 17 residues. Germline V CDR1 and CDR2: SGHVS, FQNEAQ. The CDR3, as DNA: TGTGCCAGCAGCTTAGCGCCGAACAGGGGGTTGAACACTGAAGCTTTCTTT. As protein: CASSLAPNRGLNTEAFF.

The CDR3 coding sequence is TGCGCCAGCAGCATCGGACAGGGTATTAGCTATGGCTACACCTTC. Protein: CASSIGQGISYGYTF. The chain uses TRBV5-1 and TRBJ1-2; TRBD1 aligns across 8 bases. CDR3 length equals 15 residues. Germline V gene sequence: CDR1 SGHRS, CDR2 YFSETQ. V lost 4 bases and J lost 4; bases outside the gene matches: 9.

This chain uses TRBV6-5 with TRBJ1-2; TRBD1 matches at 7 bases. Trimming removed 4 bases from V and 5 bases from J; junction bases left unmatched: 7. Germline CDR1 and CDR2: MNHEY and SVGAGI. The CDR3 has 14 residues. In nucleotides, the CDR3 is TGTGCCAGCAGTTTGTACAGGGGAAGGTATGGCTACACCTTC. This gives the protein CASSLYRGRYGYTF.

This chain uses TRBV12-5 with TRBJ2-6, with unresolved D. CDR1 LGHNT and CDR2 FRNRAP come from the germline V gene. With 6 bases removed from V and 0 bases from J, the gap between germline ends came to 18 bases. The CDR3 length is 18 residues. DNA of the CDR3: TGTGCTAGTGGACCCATGGCGCTCACTAACTCTGGGGCCAACGTCCTGACTTTC. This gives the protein CASGPMALTNSGANVLTF.

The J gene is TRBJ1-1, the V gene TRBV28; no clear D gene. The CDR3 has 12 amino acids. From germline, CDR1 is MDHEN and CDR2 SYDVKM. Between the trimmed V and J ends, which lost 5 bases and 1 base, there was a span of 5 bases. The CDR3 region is CASSQRNTEAFF. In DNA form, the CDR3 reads TGTGCCAGCAGTCAGCGGAACACTGAAGCTTTCTTT.

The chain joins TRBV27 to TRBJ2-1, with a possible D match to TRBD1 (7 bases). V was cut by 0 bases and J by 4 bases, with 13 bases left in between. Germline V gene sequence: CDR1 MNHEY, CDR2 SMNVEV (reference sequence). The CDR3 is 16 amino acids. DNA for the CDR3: TGTGCCAGCAGTTTATCGTCGGCAGGGGGGTACAATGAGCAGTTCTTC. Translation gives CASSLSSAGGYNEQFF.

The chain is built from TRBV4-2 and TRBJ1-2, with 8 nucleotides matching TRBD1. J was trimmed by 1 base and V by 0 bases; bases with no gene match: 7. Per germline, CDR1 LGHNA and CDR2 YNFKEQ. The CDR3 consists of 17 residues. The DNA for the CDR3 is TGTGCCAGCAGCCAAGATACAGGGGGAGGGGTTAACTATGGCTACACCTTC. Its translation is CASSQDTGGGVNYGYTF.